The rows below give T cell receptor beta chains drawn from one sample of a study of T cell repertoires in cytomegalovirus infection. What these receptors recognize is not known. TCRdb re-called the reads with MiXCR, one entry per CDR3 protein. This table has about 900,000 distinct CDR3 sequences, around a third appearing once. This material consisted of cultured CD8+ T cells from PBMCs, taken from culture after CMV antigen stimulation. All receptors derive from a human donor in good health (CMV status not recorded). Some clones in this sample may be carry-over from other donors' samples. Both conserved end residues are part of each CDR3. The D gene is left open where the match is weak. The size entry is marked missing in some rows and otherwise reads once, few, many or a size class.

v_gene	abundance	len	d_gene	j_gene	CDR3aa	CDR3nt
TRBV4-3	few	13	-	TRBJ1-1	CASSQRTGSEAFF	TGCGCCAGCAGCCAAAGAACCGGGAGTGAAGCTTTCTTT
TRBV6-2/TRBV6-3	-	15	-	TRBJ1-2	CASISTPGLADGYTF	TGTGCCAGCATCTCAACCCCAGGGCTAGCGGATGGCTACACCTTC
TRBV18	once	15	TRBD1	TRBJ2-1	CASSRSGTEDNEQFF	TGTGCCAGCTCACGTTCCGGGACAGAAGACAATGAGCAGTTCTTC
TRBV7-2	many	15	-	TRBJ1-4	CASSTYGGENEKLFF	TGTGCCAGCAGCACATACGGGGGTGAGAATGAAAAACTGTTTTTT
TRBV19	-	12	-	TRBJ2-2	CASSPITGELFF	TGTGCCAGTAGTCCAATCACCGGGGAGCTGTTTTTT
TRBV6-6	-	17	TRBD2	TRBJ2-2	CATFPLAGGSNTGELFF	TGTGCCACCTTCCCCCTAGCGGGGGGGTCGAACACCGGGGAGCTGTTTTTT
TRBV6-2/TRBV6-3	-	14	-	TRBJ2-3	CASGETSRRDTQYF	TGTGCCAGCGGTGAGACTTCAAGAAGGGATACGCAGTATTTT
TRBV10-3	few	16	TRBD2	TRBJ2-1	CAIEGTSGGSYNEQFF	TGTGCCATCGAGGGGACTAGCGGGGGGTCTTACAATGAGCAGTTCTTC
TRBV4-1	few	14	-	TRBJ1-5	CASSRTLGGQPQHF	TGCGCCAGCAGCCGAACATTAGGGGGTCAGCCCCAGCATTTT
TRBV11-2	-	13	TRBD1	TRBJ1-1	CASSPPTGWRAFF	TGTGCCAGCAGCCCCCCGACAGGGTGGCGAGCTTTCTTT
TRBV4-3	-	18	TRBD2	TRBJ2-1	CASSQATGTSGGDNEQFF	TGCGCCAGCAGCCAAGCGACCGGGACTAGCGGGGGGGACAATGAGCAGTTCTTC
TRBV14	-	15	TRBD1	TRBJ1-2	CASSPRQGGLYGYTF	TGTGCCAGCAGCCCTCGTCAGGGGGGGCTCTATGGCTACACCTTC
TRBV13	-	13	TRBD1	TRBJ1-1	CASSTTGITEAFF	TGTGCCAGCAGCACGACAGGGATCACTGAAGCTTTCTTT
TRBV24-1	-	14	-	TRBJ1-2	CATSDLGVNYGYTF	TGTGCCACCAGTGACCTGGGAGTTAACTATGGCTACACCTTC
TRBV7-6	few	17	TRBD1	TRBJ2-1	CASSLPSDARGLNEQFF	TGTGCCAGCAGCTTACCCAGCGACGCCAGGGGGCTCAATGAGCAGTTCTTC
TRBV6-2/TRBV6-3	few	13	-	TRBJ2-5	CASSYWGRQTQYF	TGTGCCAGCAGTTACTGGGGGAGGCAGACCCAGTACTTC
TRBV7-4	-	12	-	TRBJ1-2	CASKEGNYGYTF	TGTGCCAGCAAGGAAGGGAACTATGGCTACACCTTC
TRBV20-1	-	19	-	TRBJ2-5	CSARAVRERSLSTEETQYF	TGCAGTGCTAGAGCGGTCCGGGAAAGATCGCTTAGTACCGAAGAGACCCAGTACTTC
TRBV27	once	16	-	TRBJ2-2	CASRPAGQLVPGELFF	TGTGCCAGCAGACCGGCGGGGCAGCTTGTTCCCGGGGAGCTGTTTTTT
TRBV10-3	-	17	TRBD1	TRBJ1-5	CAISELTSTGYNQPQHF	TGTGCCATCAGTGAACTCACTTCGACAGGGTACAATCAGCCCCAGCATTTT
TRBV4-2	few	13	-	TRBJ2-7	CASSPSPGHEQYF	TGTGCCAGCAGCCCCTCTCCGGGCCACGAGCAGTACTTC
TRBV7-9	-	13	-	TRBJ1-1	CASIGGAMSEAFF	TGTGCCAGCATCGGGGGCGCAATGTCTGAAGCTTTCTTT
TRBV4-3	few	17	-	TRBJ2-2	CASSQIAGGSTAGELFF	TGCGCCAGCAGCCAAATCGCCGGGGGCAGTACCGCCGGGGAGCTGTTTTTT
TRBV20-1	few	15	-	TRBJ1-6	CSAPVLEMSNSPLHF	TGCAGTGCCCCGGTACTCGAAATGAGTAATTCACCCCTCCACTTT
TRBV12-3/TRBV12-4	-	13	-	TRBJ1-1	CASISPLITEAFF	TGTGCCAGCATTTCTCCACTGATCACTGAAGCTTTCTTT
TRBV20-1	-	14	-	TRBJ2-1	CSARSLTSTDEQFF	TGCAGTGCTAGATCCCTTACTAGTACAGATGAGCAGTTCTTC
TRBV6-6	-	16	TRBD1	TRBJ1-6	CASRAGTGPYNSPLHF	TGTGCCAGCAGGGCCGGGACAGGGCCCTATAATTCACCCCTCCACTTT
TRBV9	-	14	-	TRBJ2-5	CARSSQGGGETQYF	TGTGCCAGGAGCTCCCAGGGGGGGGGAGAGACCCAGTACTTC
TRBV7-9	few	15	TRBD1	TRBJ2-4	CASSPSGQAPGIQYF	TGTGCCAGCAGCCCTTCCGGACAGGCTCCGGGCATTCAGTACTTC
TRBV27	-	14	TRBD1	TRBJ1-2	CASSRQGNGYGYTF	TGTGCCAGCAGTCGACAGGGGAACGGCTATGGCTACACCTTC
TRBV29-1	-	13	-	TRBJ2-1	CSVGASPRGEQFF	TGCAGCGTTGGGGCTAGCCCGAGAGGTGAGCAGTTCTTC
TRBV5-1	-	15	TRBD1	TRBJ2-1	CASSITGTEYNEQFF	TGCGCCAGCAGCATAACCGGGACAGAATACAATGAGCAGTTCTTC
TRBV7-9	few	19	TRBD1	TRBJ2-6	CASSRQSGTASSGANVLTF	TGTGCCAGCAGCCGGCAATCCGGGACAGCCAGCTCTGGGGCCAACGTCCTGACTTTC
TRBV3-1	-	17	TRBD2	TRBJ2-3	CASSQDPLAGVTDTQYF	TGTGCCAGCAGCCAAGACCCCCTAGCGGGGGTCACAGATACGCAGTATTTT
TRBV6-5	many	13	-	TRBJ2-1	CASSYSWGNEQFF	TGTGCCAGCAGCTACTCCTGGGGCAATGAGCAGTTCTTC
TRBV5-3	few	16	-	TRBJ2-7	CASSPGPRAGPYEQYF	TGTGCCAGCAGCCCTGGGCCCAGGGCCGGACCTTACGAGCAGTACTTC
TRBV12-3/TRBV12-4	few	17	-	TRBJ1-3	CASSLSPGQLSGNTIYF	TGTGCCAGCAGTTTGTCCCCTGGCCAGCTATCTGGAAACACCATATATTTT
TRBV28	few	15	-	TRBJ1-4	CASSSHDSLNEKLFF	TGTGCCAGCAGTTCACACGACAGCCTTAATGAAAAACTGTTTTTT
TRBV7-9	-	16	TRBD2	TRBJ2-2	CASSLSGILNTGELFF	TGTGCCAGCAGCTTAAGCGGGATACTGAACACCGGGGAGCTGTTTTTT
TRBV6-6	-	13	-	TRBJ2-1	CASIGAGVHEQFF	TGTGCCAGCATTGGGGCAGGGGTCCATGAGCAGTTCTTC
TRBV7-6	many	17	-	TRBJ2-7	CASSLEMGGQSSYEQYF	TGTGCCAGCAGCTTAGAGATGGGGGGCCAAAGCTCCTACGAGCAGTACTTC
TRBV27	-	15	-	TRBJ1-1	CASSFGGLPNTEAFF	TGTGCCAGCAGTTTTGGGGGGCTACCGAACACTGAAGCTTTCTTT